This TCR beta chain stems from a study of technical replicates of blood from a few donors. CDR1 is SGHRS and CDR2 is YFSETQ in the germline V gene. This CDR3 comprises 14 residues. The V end lost 4 bases, the J end lost 6 bases, and 17 bases lay between the germline ends. The protocol was immunoSEQ multiplex PCR, while the TCRdb copy is restricted to in-frame clones and leaves out a portion. In the table there are approximately 100,000 clones, under 97% of which are singletons. Sample: T cells isolated from PBMCs. This TCR was sampled from a human donor in good health. The chain carries TRBV5-1 and TRBJ2-7, with D uncertain. In DNA form, the CDR3 reads TGCGCCAGCAGCCGACGACAAGCTGAGACCGAGCAGTACTTC. As protein: CASSRRQAETEQYF.